This is a list of T cell receptor beta chains from one sample in a study of blood T cell repertoires in COVID-19. Produced via immunoSEQ multiplex PCR; TCRdb's table is partial and in-frame only. The table shows 50,000 to 65,000 clones, with around nine tenths occurring only once. The sample taken for sequencing was peripheral blood. The origin of the receptors is a human donor in a cohort sampled during active COVID-19. Each CDR3 is given with its conserved first and last residue.

CDR3 protein: CASSYGHEQYF; V gene: TRBV6-2/TRBV6-3; J gene: TRBJ2-7; CDR3 length: 11
CDR3 protein: CASGYRVGYEQYF; V gene: TRBV27; J gene: TRBJ2-7; CDR3 length: 13
CDR3 protein: CASSIPGQGAGGYTF; V gene: TRBV19; J gene: TRBJ1-2; CDR3 length: 15
CDR3 protein: CASSLATPSGSGDEQFF; V gene: TRBV5-6; J gene: TRBJ2-1; CDR3 length: 17
CDR3 protein: CASSLTGPANTGELFF; V gene: TRBV5-1; J gene: TRBJ2-2; CDR3 length: 16
CDR3 protein: CASTGQGAGNQPQHF; V gene: TRBV19; J gene: TRBJ1-5; CDR3 length: 15
CDR3 protein: CATTGSSYNEQFF; V gene: TRBV24-1; J gene: TRBJ2-1; CDR3 length: 13
CDR3 protein: CASSQDPGLAKNIQYF; V gene: TRBV3-1/TRBV3-2; J gene: TRBJ2-4; CDR3 length: 16
CDR3 protein: CASQKYNDPVAGTDTQYF; V gene: TRBV21-1; J gene: TRBJ2-3; CDR3 length: 18
CDR3 protein: CASSERGLSYEQYF; V gene: TRBV9; J gene: TRBJ2-7; CDR3 length: 14
CDR3 protein: CASSQGGAIQETQYF; V gene: TRBV4-3; J gene: TRBJ2-5; CDR3 length: 15
CDR3 protein: CASSYGTGGYQPQHF; V gene: TRBV6-5; J gene: TRBJ1-5; CDR3 length: 15
CDR3 protein: CASSVGGDSAQHF; V gene: TRBV25-1; J gene: TRBJ1-5; CDR3 length: 13
CDR3 protein: CATSGGTGANVLTF; V gene: TRBV7-3; J gene: TRBJ2-6; CDR3 length: 14
CDR3 protein: CASSLTGGHQPQHF; V gene: TRBV27; J gene: TRBJ1-5; CDR3 length: 14
CDR3 protein: CANSDAPGAGTNTEAFF; V gene: TRBV25-1; J gene: TRBJ1-1; CDR3 length: 17